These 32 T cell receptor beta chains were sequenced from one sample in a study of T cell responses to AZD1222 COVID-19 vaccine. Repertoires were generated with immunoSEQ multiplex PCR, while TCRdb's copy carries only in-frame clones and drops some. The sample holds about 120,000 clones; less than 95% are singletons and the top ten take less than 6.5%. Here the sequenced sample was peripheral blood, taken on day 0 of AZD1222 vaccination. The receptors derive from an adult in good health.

The CDR3 spells CASSYSGLAGGPIHEQYF. The CDR3 DNA sequence: TGTGCCAGCAGTTATTCGGGACTAGCGGGAGGGCCTATCCACGAGCAGTACTTC. The J gene is TRBJ2-7, the V gene TRBV6-2 or TRBV6-3, with 16 bases lining up with TRBD2. The junction had 10 bases not matched to a gene; V was cut back by 3 bases and J by 5 bases. Germline CDR1 MNHEY, CDR2 SVGEGT. This CDR3 is 18 amino acids long.

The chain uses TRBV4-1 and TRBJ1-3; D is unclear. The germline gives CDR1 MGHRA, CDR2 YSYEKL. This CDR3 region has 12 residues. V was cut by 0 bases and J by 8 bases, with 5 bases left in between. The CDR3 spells CASSQDRHTIYF. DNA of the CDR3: TGCGCCAGCAGCCAAGATAGGCACACCATATATTTT.

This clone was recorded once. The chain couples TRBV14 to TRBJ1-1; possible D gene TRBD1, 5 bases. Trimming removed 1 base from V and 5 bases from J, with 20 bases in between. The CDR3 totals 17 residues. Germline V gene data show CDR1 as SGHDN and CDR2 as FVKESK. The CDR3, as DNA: TGTGCCAGCAGCCAAGGGCCTCGCCCAGGGAGGAGGACTGAAGCTTTCTTT. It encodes CASSQGPRPGRRTEAFF.

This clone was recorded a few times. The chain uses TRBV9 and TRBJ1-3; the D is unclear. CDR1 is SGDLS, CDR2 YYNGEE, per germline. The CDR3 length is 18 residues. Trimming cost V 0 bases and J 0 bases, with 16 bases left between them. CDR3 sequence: CASSVGPTPDHSGNTIYF. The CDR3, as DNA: TGTGCCAGCAGCGTAGGTCCCACACCCGACCACTCTGGAAACACCATATATTTT.

The CDR3 DNA is TGTGCCAGCAGGTCTGCTCCAGTGAACACTGAAGCTTTCTTT. Translated: CASRSAPVNTEAFF. This chain joins TRBV7-8 and TRBJ1-1; D is uncertain. The CDR3 extends over 14 amino acids. Germline loops: CDR1 SGHVS, CDR2 FQNEAQ. The V and J ends lost 6 bases and 0 bases respectively, with 11 bases between them.

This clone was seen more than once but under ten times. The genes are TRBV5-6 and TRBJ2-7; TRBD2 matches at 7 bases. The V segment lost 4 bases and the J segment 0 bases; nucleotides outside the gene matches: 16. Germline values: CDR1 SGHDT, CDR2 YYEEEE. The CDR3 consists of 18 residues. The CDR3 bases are TGTGCCAGCAGCGAGGAAAGAGCGGGACGGCCGAGCTCCTACGAGCAGTACTTC. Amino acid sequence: CASSEERAGRPSSYEQYF.

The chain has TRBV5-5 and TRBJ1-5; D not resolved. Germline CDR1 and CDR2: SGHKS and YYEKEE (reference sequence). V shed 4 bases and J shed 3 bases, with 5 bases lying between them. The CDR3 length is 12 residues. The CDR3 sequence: CASSAHNQPQHF. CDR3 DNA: TGTGCCAGCAGCGCTCACAATCAGCCCCAGCATTTT.

Here the CDR3 reads CAAGQGVFAGEQYF. The CDR3 region has the DNA TGTGCCGCGGGACAGGGAGTGTTTGCCGGCGAGCAGTACTTC. The chain combines TRBV12-2 with TRBJ2-7; the table's D call, TRBD1, was not checked against the DNA. TRBV12-2 constitutes a pseudogene. The CDR3 length is 14 residues.

The CDR3: CASSNTGTGNNSPLHF. The DNA of the CDR3 is TGTGCCAGCAGCAACACCGGGACAGGGAATAATTCACCCCTCCACTTT. This chain connects TRBV28 to TRBJ1-6, with 9 bases lining up with TRBD1. Germline V gene lookup returns CDR1 MDHEN and CDR2 SYDVKM. With 6 bases clipped from V and 5 bases from J, the junction kept 8 bases outside the gene matches. This CDR3 is 16 amino acids long.

Written as DNA, the CDR3 is TGTGCCAGCAGCGGACATGGGGCGCGGGGCTACACCGATGAGCAGTTCTTC. This sequence encodes CASSGHGARGYTDEQFF. The gene calls are TRBV2 and TRBJ2-1, with D possibly TRBD2 on 6 matching bases. The CDR3 is made up of 17 amino acids. Germline CDR1 SNHLY, CDR2 FYNNEI. V was cut by 6 bases and J by 8 bases, with 26 bases left in between. The entire variable domain, with the rest obtained from reference TRBV2 and TRBJ2-1, is as follows: EPEVTQTPSHQVTQMGQEVILRCVPISNHLYFYWYRQILGQKVEFLVSFYNNEISEKSEIFDDQFSVERPDGSNFTLKIRSTKLEDSAMYFCASSGHGARGYTDEQFFGPGTRLTVL.

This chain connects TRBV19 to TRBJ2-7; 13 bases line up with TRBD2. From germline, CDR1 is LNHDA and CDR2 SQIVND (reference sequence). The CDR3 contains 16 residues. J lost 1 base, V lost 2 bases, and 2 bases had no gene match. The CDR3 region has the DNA TGTGCCAGTAGTATAACGGGACTAGCGGGGTCCTACGAGCAGTACTTC. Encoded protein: CASSITGLAGSYEQYF.

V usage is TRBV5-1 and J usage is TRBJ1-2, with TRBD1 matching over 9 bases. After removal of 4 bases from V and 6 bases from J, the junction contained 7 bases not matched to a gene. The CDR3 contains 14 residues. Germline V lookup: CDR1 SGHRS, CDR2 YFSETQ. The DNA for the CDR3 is TGCGCCAGCAGCCCAATGGGGACAGGGAATGGCTACACCTTC. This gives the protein CASSPMGTGNGYTF.

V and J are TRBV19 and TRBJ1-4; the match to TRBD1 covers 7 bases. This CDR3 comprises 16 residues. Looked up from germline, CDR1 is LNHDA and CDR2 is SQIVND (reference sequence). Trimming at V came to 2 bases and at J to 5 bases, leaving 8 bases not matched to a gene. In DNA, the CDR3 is TGTGCCAGTAGTATACCCCGGGACAGTAGGAATGAAAAACTGTTTTTT. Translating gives CASSIPRDSRNEKLFF.

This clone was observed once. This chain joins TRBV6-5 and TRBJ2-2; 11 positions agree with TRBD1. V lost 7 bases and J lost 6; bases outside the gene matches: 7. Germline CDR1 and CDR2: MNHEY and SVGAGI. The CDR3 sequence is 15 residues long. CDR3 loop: CASIKDRGQAGELFF. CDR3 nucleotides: TGTGCCAGCATTAAGGACAGGGGGCAGGCCGGGGAGCTGTTTTTT.

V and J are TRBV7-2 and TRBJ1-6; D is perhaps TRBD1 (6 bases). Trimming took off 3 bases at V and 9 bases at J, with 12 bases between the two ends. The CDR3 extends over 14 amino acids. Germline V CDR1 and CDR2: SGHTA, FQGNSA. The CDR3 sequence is CASSLGANSSPLHF. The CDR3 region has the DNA TGTGCCAGCAGCTTGGGGGCAAACAGTTCACCCCTCCACTTT.

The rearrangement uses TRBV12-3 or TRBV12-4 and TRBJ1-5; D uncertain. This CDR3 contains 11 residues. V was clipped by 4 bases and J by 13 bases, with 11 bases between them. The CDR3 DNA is TGTGCCAGCAGTTCCCGTGGAATACAGCATTTT. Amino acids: CASSSRGIQHF.

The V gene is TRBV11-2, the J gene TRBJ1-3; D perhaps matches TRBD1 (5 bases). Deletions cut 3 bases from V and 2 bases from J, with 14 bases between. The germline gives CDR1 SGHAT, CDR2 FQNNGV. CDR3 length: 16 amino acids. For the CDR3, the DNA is TGTGCCAGCAGCTTCGACCCTGGGGGGACTGGAAACACCATATATTTT. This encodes CASSFDPGGTGNTIYF.

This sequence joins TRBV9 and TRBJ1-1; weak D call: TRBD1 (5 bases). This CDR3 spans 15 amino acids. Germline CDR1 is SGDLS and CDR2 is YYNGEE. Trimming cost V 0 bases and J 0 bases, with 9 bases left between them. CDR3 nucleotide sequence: TGTGCCAGCAGCGTAGCTGGACAACTGAACACTGAAGCTTTCTTT. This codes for CASSVAGQLNTEAFF.

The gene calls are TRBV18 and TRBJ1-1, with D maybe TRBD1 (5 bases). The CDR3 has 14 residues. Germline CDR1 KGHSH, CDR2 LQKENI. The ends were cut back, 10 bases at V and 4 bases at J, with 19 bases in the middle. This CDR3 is CATNPLDGGTEAFF. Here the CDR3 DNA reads TGTGCCACCAACCCCCTTGACGGGGGCACTGAAGCTTTCTTT.

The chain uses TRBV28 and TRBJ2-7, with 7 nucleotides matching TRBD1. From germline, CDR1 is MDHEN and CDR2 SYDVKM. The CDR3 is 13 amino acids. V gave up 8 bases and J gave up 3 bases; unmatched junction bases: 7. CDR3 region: CASAGDSFYEQYF. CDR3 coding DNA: TGTGCCAGCGCAGGGGACAGCTTCTACGAGCAGTACTTC.

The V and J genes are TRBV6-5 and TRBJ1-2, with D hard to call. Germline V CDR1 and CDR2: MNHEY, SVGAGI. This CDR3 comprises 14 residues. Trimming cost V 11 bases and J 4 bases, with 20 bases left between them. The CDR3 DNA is TGTGCCGCTCGGAGGCCAGCAAGCGTCTATGGCTACACCTTC. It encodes CAARRPASVYGYTF.

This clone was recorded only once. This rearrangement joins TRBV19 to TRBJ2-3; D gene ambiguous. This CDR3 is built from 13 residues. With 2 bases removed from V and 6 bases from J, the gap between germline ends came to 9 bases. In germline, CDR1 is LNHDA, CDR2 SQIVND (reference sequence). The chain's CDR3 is CASSIFSSDTQYF. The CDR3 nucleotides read TGTGCCAGTAGTATATTCTCCTCCGATACGCAGTATTTT.

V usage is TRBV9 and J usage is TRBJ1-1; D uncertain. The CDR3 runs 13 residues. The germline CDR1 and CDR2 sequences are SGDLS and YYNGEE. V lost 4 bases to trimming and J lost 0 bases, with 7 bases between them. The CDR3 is CASSPQVNTEAFF. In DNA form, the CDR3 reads TGTGCCAGCAGCCCCCAAGTGAACACTGAAGCTTTCTTT.

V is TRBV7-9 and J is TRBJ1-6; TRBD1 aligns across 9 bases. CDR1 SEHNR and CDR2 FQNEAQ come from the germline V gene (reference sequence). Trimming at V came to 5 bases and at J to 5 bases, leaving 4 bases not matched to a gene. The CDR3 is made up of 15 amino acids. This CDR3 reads CASSPWTGDNSPLHF. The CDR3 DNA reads TGTGCCAGCAGCCCCTGGACAGGGGATAATTCACCCCTCCACTTT.

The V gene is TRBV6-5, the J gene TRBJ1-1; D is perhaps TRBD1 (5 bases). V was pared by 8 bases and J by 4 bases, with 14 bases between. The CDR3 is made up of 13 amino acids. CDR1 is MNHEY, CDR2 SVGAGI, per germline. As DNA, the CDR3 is TGTGCCAGCGGGGGGTCAGGGTCCACTGAAGCTTTCTTT. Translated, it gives CASGGSGSTEAFF.

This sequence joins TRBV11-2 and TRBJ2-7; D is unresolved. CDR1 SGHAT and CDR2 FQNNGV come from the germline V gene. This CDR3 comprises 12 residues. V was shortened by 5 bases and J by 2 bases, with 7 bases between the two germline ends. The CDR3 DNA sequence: TGTGCCAGCAGCCCGGGTACCTACGAGCAGTACTTC. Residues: CASSPGTYEQYF.

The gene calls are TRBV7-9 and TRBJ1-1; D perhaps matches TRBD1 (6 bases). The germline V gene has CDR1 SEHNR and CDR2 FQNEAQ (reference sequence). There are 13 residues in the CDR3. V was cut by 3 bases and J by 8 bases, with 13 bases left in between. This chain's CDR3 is CASSFLITGEAFF. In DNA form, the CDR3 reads TGTGCCAGCAGCTTCCTGATAACAGGGGAAGCTTTCTTT.

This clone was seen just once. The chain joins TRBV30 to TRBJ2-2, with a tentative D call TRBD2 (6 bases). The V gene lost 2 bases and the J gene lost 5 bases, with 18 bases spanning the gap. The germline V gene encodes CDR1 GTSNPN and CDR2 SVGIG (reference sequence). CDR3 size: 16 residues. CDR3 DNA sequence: TGTGCCTGGAGTCGACCCTGGGGGGTAAATACCGGGGAGCTGTTTTTT. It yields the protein CAWSRPWGVNTGELFF. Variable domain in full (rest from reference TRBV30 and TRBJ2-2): SQTIHQWPATLVQPVGSPLSLECTVEGTSNPNLYWYRQAAGRGLQLLFYSVGIGQISSEVPQNLSASRPQDRQFILSSKKLLLSDSGFYLCAWSRPWGVNTGELFFGEGSRLTVL.

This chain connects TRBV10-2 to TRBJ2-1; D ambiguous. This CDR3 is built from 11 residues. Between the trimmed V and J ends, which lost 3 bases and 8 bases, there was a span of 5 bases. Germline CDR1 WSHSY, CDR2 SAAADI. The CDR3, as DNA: TGCGCCAGCAGTGAAGGCCATGAGCAGTTCTTC. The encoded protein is CASSEGHEQFF.

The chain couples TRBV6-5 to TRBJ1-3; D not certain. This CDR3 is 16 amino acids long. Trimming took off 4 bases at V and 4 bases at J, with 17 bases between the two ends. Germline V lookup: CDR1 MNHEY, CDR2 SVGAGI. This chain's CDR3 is CASSSSFEVGGNTIYF. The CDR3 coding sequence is TGTGCCAGCAGTTCGTCGTTCGAAGTGGGGGGAAACACCATATATTTT.

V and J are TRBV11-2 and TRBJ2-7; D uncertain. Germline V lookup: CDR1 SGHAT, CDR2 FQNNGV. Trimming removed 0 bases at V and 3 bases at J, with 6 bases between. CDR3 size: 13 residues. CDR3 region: CASSLDGHYEQYF. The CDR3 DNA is TGTGCCAGCAGCTTAGATGGTCACTACGAGCAGTACTTC.

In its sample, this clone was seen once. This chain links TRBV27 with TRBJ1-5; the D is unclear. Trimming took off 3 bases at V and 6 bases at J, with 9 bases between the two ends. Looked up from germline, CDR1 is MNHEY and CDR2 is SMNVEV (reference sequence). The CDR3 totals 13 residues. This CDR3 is CASSFVQSQPQHF. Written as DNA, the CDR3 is TGTGCCAGCAGTTTCGTACAGAGTCAGCCCCAGCATTTT.